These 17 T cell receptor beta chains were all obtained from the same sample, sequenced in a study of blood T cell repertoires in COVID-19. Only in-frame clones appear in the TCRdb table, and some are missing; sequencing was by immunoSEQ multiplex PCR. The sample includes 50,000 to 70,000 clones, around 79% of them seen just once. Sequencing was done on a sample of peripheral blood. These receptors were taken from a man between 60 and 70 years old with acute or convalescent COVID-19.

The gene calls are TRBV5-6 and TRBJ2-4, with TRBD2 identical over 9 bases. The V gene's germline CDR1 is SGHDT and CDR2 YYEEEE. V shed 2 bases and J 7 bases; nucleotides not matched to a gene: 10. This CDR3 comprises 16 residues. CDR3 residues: CASSLGKAGGRNIQYF. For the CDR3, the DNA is TGTGCCAGCAGCTTAGGGAAAGCGGGGGGAAGGAACATTCAGTACTTC.

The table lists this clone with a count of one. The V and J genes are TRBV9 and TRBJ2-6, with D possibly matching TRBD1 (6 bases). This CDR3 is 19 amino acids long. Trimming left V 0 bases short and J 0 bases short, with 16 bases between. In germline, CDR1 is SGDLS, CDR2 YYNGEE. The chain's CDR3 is CASSVGGTLTHSGANVLTF. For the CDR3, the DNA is TGTGCCAGCAGCGTAGGAGGGACACTCACACACTCTGGGGCCAACGTCCTGACTTTC.

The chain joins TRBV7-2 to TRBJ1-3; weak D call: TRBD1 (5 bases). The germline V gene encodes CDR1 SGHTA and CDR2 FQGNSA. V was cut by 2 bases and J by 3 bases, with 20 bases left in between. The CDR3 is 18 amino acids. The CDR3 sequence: CASSLSRGGTVGGNTIYF. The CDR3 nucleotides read TGTGCCAGCAGCTTATCAAGAGGAGGGACGGTGGGTGGAAACACCATATATTTT.

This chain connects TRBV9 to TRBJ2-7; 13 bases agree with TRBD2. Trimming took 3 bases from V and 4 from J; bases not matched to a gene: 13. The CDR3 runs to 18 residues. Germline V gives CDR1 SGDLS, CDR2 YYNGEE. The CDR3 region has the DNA TGTGCCAGCAGCGCCGGCCCCAGGACTAGCGGGGGAAGGTACGAGCAGTACTTC. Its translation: CASSAGPRTSGGRYEQYF.

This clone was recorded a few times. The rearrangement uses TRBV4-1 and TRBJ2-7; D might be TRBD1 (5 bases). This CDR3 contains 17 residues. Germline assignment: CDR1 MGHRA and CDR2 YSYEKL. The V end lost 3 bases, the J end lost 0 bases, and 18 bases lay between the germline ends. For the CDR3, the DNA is TGCGCCAGCAGCCAGACAGTTATGATCCGACTCTCCTACGAGCAGTACTTC. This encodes CASSQTVMIRLSYEQYF.

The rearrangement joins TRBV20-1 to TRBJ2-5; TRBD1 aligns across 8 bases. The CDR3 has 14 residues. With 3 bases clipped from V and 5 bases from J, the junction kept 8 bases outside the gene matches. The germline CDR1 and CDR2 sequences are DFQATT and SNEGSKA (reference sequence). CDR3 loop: CSASSQGAMETQYF. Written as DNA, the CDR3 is TGCAGTGCTAGTTCTCAGGGGGCGATGGAGACCCAGTACTTC.

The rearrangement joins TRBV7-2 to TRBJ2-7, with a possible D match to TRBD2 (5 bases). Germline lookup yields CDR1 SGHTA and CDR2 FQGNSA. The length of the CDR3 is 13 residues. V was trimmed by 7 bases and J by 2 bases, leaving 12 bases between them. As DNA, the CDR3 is TGTGCCAGCACCTCAAGGCGGGCCTACGAGCAGTACTTC. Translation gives CASTSRRAYEQYF.

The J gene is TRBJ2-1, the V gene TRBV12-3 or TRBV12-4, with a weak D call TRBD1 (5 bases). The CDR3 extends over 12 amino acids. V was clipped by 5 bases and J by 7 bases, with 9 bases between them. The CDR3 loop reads CASSLQENEQFF. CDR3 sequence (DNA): TGTGCCAGCAGTCTACAGGAAAATGAGCAGTTCTTC.

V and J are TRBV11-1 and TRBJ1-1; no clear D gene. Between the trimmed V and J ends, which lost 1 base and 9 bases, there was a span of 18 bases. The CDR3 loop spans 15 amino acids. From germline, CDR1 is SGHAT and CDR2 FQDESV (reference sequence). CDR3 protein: CASSLESEVGSQAFF. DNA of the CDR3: TGTGCCAGCAGCTTAGAATCTGAAGTAGGGAGTCAAGCTTTCTTT.

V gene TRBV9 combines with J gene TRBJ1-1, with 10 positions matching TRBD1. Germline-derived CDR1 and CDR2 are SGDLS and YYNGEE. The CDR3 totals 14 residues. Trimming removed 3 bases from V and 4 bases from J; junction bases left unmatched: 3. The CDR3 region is CASSATGGATEAFF. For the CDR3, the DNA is TGTGCCAGCAGCGCGACAGGGGGCGCCACTGAAGCTTTCTTT.

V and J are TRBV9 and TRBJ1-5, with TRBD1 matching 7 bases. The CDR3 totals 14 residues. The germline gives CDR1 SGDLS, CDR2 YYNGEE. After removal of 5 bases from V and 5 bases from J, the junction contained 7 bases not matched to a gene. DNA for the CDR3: TGTGCCAGCAGTCGACAGGGCGGCGATCAGCCCCAGCATTTT. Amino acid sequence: CASSRQGGDQPQHF. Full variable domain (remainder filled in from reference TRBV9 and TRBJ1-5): DSGVTQTPKHLITATGQRVTLRCSPRSGDLSVYWYQQSLDQGLQFLIQYYNGEERAKGNILERFSAQQFPDLHSELNLSSLELGDSALYFCASSRQGGDQPQHFGDGTRLSIL.

The DNA of the CDR3 is TGCGCCAGCAGCCAAGATCAGATACCTGATGTCTATGGCTACACCTTC. It is translated as CASSQDQIPDVYGYTF. J is TRBJ1-2 and V is TRBV4-1; D unresolved. The V and J ends lost 0 bases and 4 bases respectively, with 15 bases between them. The CDR3 length is 16 residues. Germline-derived CDR1 and CDR2 are MGHRA and YSYEKL.

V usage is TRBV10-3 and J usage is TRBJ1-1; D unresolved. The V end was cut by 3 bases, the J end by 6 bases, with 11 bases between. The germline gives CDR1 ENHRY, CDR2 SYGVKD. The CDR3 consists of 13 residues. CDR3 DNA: TGTGCCATCAGTGAAAGGGAGTCGCCTGAAGCTTTCTTT. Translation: CAISERESPEAFF.

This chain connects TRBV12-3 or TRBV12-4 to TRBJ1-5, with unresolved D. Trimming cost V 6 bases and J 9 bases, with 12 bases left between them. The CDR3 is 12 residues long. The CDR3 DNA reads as TGTGCCAGCAGATCTGGAGGTGGGCCCCAGCATTTT. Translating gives CASRSGGGPQHF.

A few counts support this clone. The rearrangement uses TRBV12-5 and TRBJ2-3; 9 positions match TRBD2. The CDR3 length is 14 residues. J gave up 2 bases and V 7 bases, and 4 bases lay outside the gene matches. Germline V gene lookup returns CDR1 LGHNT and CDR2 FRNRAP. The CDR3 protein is CASVSGGITDTQYF. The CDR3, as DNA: TGTGCTAGTGTTAGCGGGGGAATCACAGATACGCAGTATTTT.

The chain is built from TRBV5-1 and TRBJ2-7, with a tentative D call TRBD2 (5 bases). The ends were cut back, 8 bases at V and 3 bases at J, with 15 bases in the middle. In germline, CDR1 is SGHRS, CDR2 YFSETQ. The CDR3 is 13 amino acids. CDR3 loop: CARNFGVFYEQYF. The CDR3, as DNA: TGCGCCAGAAATTTCGGGGTTTTCTACGAGCAGTACTTC. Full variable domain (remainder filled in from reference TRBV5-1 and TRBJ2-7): KAGVTQTPRYLIKTRGQQVTLSCSPISGHRSVSWYQQTPGQGLQFLFEYFSETQRNKGNFPGRFSGRQFSNSRSEMNVSTLELGDSALYLCARNFGVFYEQYFGPGTRLTVT.

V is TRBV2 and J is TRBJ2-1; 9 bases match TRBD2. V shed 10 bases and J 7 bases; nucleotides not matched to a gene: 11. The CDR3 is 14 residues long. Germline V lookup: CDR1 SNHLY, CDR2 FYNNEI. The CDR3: CATETGLAGNEQFF. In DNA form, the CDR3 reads TGTGCCACCGAAACGGGGCTAGCGGGGAATGAGCAGTTCTTC.